This T cell receptor beta chain was sequenced during a study of shared clonotypes between healthy human individuals. TCRdb's table, derived via immunoSEQ multiplex PCR, lists solely in-frame clones and lacks some. The sample comprises approximately 530,000 clones, roughly 95% of which are singletons, and around 0.066% rests with the top ten. CDR1 KGHSH and CDR2 LQKENI come from the germline V gene. Losses at the gene ends were 6 bases for V and 7 bases for J; bases not matched to a gene: 12. This CDR3 spans 15 amino acids. Material for sequencing was naive CD4+ T cells sorted from blood. Subset: CD45RA+ positively selected. This clonotype was sampled from a woman aged 25 to 39 in good health. The chain is built from TRBV18 and TRBJ2-7, with 10 bases fitting TRBD2. The CDR3 bases are TGTGCCAGCTCTCTAGCGGGAGACTCTACGTCGGAGCAGTACTTC. Amino acid sequence: CASSLAGDSTSEQYF.